The sequence of this T cell receptor (beta chain) was determined in a study of blood T cell repertoires in COVID-19. The repertoire was sequenced with immunoSEQ multiplex PCR; TCRdb's copy has only in-frame clones and lacks some. The sample holds a few hundred thousand clones, about 85% seen once. The receptor's source is a human donor with COVID-19, enrolled during active disease. The donor label of this sample is uncertain. Sequencing was carried out using peripheral blood.

CDR3 coding DNA: TGTGCCAGCAGTGACCGACAGGGGGCGCCTAACTATGGCTACACCTTC. Translating it yields CASSDRQGAPNYGYTF. This chain connects TRBV6-1 to TRBJ1-2, with TRBD1 identical over 10 bases. Germline-derived CDR1 and CDR2 are MNHNS and SASEGT. This CDR3 is built from 16 residues. Trimming at V came to 3 bases and at J to 0 bases, leaving 4 bases not matched to a gene.